This TCR beta chain was profiled in a study of molecular identifiers for immune sequencing clone quantification (dated by TCRdb to the late 2010s). For context, the study as a whole: For a replicate experiment, RNA from roughly 21,000 or 96,000 naive CD8 T cells was divided into five aliquots, of which four were sequenced. This methods study benchmarked molecular-identifier clustering-based TCR repertoire sequencing (MIDCIRS) and TCR RNA copy counting, using CD8 T cells to do so. General study outcomes and caveats: Without barcode sub-clustering, chimeric consensus sequences inflated TCR diversity; chimeras reached as high as 47%. Naive libraries contained spiked-in Jurkat TCR RNA (approximately nine copies' worth), which is not part of the donor repertoire. In CMV-specific effector cells, clones with more than 20 RNA copies contained over 98% of molecules, whereas in naive cells such clones contained under 1% of molecules. Spiked-in Jurkat TCR RNA equal to a single cell's worth was reported to be detectable even within 1,100,000 naive CD8 T cells. Modeling indicated about 3.1 TCR RNA copies recovered per cell, compared with 9 to 10 by digital PCR, which implies a capture efficiency of around 30%. Highly expanded clone sizes could be underestimated if identical TCR molecules share a barcode.

Naive CD8 T cell libraries were made from 20,000 to 1,000,000 sorted cells using 10%, 30% or 50% of purified RNA. Naive CD8 T cells, defined as CD8+CD4-CCR7+CD45RA+, were FACS-sorted into RLT Plus buffer on a BD FACSAria II. To test detection sensitivity, Jurkat RNA equivalent to roughly nine TCR copies was spiked into samples of about 19,000-1,100,000 naive CD8 T cells. Enrichment of CD8 T cells was performed with RosetteSep CD8+ T Cell Enrichment Cocktail and Ficoll-Paque, after which ACK red cell lysis was carried out. This clonotype has a handful of counts. No cognate antigen has been identified for it. No per-base quality is available; no much larger clone lies one base away. The receptor library was made with PCR. Sequenced on a NextSeq 500. Bulk TCR libraries were generated as previously described, with the TCR primers listed in Table S5 used. The Qiagen AllPrep DNA/RNA kit was used to purify total RNA. Before any analysis, reads coming from multiple sequencing runs of the same library were combined into one pool. Under the source paper's analysis protocol: Only reads with exact TCR constant sequence were kept, trimmed to 150 nt, and grouped by their 12-nt molecular barcodes. Reads within each barcode group were sub-clustered using a 15% Levenshtein threshold, and quality-weighted consensus sequences were constructed for each RNA molecule. Non-functional sequences were filtered out, along with any lower-count sequence sitting one edit away from another sequence. Based on fitting two negative binomial distributions, any barcode sub-cluster with under 20% of the maximum read count was discarded. TCRdb itself trimmed the public reads at Q25 with fastp, ran MiXCR and retained productive beta chains. All rows with the same CDR3 protein become a single entry with the most common DNA and genes. TCRdb, rather than the study authors, made the V and J calls. For this sample the table gives approximately 680,000 distinct CDR3 sequences, of which around 25% were detected only once. About 0.8% of the sample rests with the top ten.

The V and J ends are trimmed by 3 bases and 0 bases, leaving 6 bases between them. The CDR3 runs 13 amino acids, cysteine and phenylalanine included. The read is trimmed to its CDR3 DNA, 39 bases read in frame from base 1. This receptor was identified in a human donor in good health. Some libraries in this study had Jurkat cell RNA spiked in. The sequence links TRBV12-3 or TRBV12-4 to TRBJ2-7, with the D gene not confidently named. Sequencing used naive CD8+ T cells from blood, with Jurkat cell RNA spiked in. The cell subset or site label of this sample denotes: FACS-sorted CD8+CD4-CCR7+CD45RA+ naive T cells. The DNA sequence is as follows: TGTGCCAGCAGTTTTGTCCTCTCCTACGAGCAGTACTTC. The encoded protein is CASSFVLSYEQYF.